There are many counts of the clone carrying this TCR beta chain. This CDR3 contains 15 residues. CDR1 is ENHRY, CDR2 SYGVKD, per germline. Unmatched junction bases numbered 9, after V lost 8 bases and J lost 1 base. The sample belongs to a study of T cells in Graves' hyperthyroidism and ophthalmopathy. RNA transcripts were the template for amplifying TCR beta CDR3 regions. The primer set for the first-round RT-PCR of the TCR CDR3 was HTBI. TCRdb recomputed calls from the multiplex PCR reads with MiXCR, one row per CDR3 protein. Altogether approximately 510,000 distinct CDR3 sequences are present, about 20% being singletons, with the ten largest covering more than 20%. Lactation, pregnancy, other autoimmune disease or uncontrolled infection excluded patients. Orbital computed tomography, thyroid ultrasound, serum thyroxine and TRAb, and clinical symptoms together informed the diagnoses.

J is TRBJ2-5 and V is TRBV10-3, with TRBD2 matching 8 bases. Sequencing was carried out using blood. The sequence was obtained from a man between 18 and 35 years old with Graves' hyperthyroidism. For the CDR3, the DNA is TGTGCCATCCAGGCCCGGGGGGGGAGCCAAGAGACCCAGTACTTC. This codes for CAIQARGGSQETQYF.